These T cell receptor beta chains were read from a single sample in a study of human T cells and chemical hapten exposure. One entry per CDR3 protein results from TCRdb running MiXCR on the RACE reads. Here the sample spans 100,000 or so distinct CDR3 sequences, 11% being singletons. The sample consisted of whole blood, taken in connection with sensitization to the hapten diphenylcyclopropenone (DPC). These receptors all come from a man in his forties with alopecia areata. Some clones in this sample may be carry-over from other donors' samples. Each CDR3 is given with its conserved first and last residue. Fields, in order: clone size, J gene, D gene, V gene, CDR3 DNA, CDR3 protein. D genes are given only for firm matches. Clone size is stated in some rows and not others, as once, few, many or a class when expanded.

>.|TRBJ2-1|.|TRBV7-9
TGTGCCAGCAGCTTTCGGGGTCTCAGCGACAATGAGCAGTTCTTC
CASSFRGLSDNEQFF
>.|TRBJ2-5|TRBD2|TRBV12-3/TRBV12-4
TGTGCCAGCAGTTTAATACTTGGCGGGAGGCCTCGAGAGACCCAGTACTTC
CASSLILGGRPRETQYF
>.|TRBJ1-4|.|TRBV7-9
TGTGCCAGCAGCTTACGAGCGAGTGCAACTAATGAAAAACTGTTTTTT
CASSLRASATNEKLFF
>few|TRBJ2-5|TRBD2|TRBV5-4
TGTGCCAGCAGCCCAGGGACTAGCGTGGAGACCCAGTACTTC
CASSPGTSVETQYF
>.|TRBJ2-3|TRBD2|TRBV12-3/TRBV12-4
TGTGCCAGCAGTTTATTCAGCGGGAGTCTCGATACGCAGTATTTT
CASSLFSGSLDTQYF
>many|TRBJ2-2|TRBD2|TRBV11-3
TGTGCCAGCAGCGCACTAGCGGACGGGGAGCTGTTTTTT
CASSALADGELFF
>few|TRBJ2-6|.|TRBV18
TGTGCCAGCTCACCAGAGACTGGGGCCAACGTCCTGACTTTC
CASSPETGANVLTF
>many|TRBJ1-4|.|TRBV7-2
TGTGCCAGCAGCTTAGGAGGGCGGGAGGAAAAACTGTTTTTT
CASSLGGREEKLFF
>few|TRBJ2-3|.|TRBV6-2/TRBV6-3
TGTGCCAGCAGTTACTATGGTGATACGCAGTATTTT
CASSYYGDTQYF
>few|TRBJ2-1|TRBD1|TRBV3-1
TGTGCCAGCAGAAGACAGGGAAGGGATGAGCAGTTCTTC
CASRRQGRDEQFF
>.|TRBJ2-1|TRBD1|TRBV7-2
TGTGCCAGCAGCTCCAAGCAGGGGGTGGAAAGGTTCTTC
CASSSKQGVERFF
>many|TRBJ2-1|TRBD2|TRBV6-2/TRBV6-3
TGTGCCAGCAGTTACTCCAGGAGGACTAGCGGGGGGCATGAGCAGTTCTTC
CASSYSRRTSGGHEQFF
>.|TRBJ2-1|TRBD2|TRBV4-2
TGTACCAGCAGCCAAGGCGGGAGTGTTTACAATGAGCAGTTCTTC
CTSSQGGSVYNEQFF
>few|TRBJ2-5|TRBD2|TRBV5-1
TGCGCCAGCAGCTTGGCCGGGACTAGCGGGTCCCAAGAGACCCAGTACTTC
CASSLAGTSGSQETQYF
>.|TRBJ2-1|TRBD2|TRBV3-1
TGTGCCAGCAGCCAAGGGGCTAGCGGGAGAGATGAGCAGTTCTTC
CASSQGASGRDEQFF
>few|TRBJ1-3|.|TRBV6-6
TGTGCCAGCAGTTATACGACAGACCCCTCAGTCTGGTACACCATATATTTT
CASSYTTDPSVWYTIYF
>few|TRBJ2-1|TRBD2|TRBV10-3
TGTGCCATCAGTGACAAACAGTTAGCGGGAGGGATACCCTACAATGAGCAGTTCTTC
CAISDKQLAGGIPYNEQFF
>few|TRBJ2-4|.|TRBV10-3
TGTGCCATCAGTGAGTCCCGAGTGGGGGCCGTCGCCAAAAACATTCAGTACTTC
CAISESRVGAVAKNIQYF
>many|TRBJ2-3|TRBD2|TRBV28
TGTGCCAGCAGAACGGGAGGGCCGAGGGCAGATACGCAGTATTTT
CASRTGGPRADTQYF
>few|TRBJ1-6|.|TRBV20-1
TGCAGTGCTAGAGAGGCAGGGATCAATTCACCCCTCCACTTT
CSAREAGINSPLHF
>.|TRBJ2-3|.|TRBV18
TGTGCCAGCTCACCAAGAAGGAGTGGAGATACGCAGTATTTT
CASSPRRSGDTQYF
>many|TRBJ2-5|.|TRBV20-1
TGCAGTGCTCCCCCCCGGGGCTACCCTCCAGAGACCCAGTACTTC
CSAPPRGYPPETQYF
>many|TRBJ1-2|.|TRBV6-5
TGTGCCAGCAGTCCCGATTCAGCCCGTCTGCACTTC
CASSPDSARLHF
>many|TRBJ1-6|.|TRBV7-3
TGTGCCAGCAGCTCCGGATGGAATTCACCCCTCCACTTT
CASSSGWNSPLHF
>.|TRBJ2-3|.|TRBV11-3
TGTGCCAGCAACCCGGACAGCAACACAGATACGCAGTATTTT
CASNPDSNTDTQYF
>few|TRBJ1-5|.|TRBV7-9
TGTGCCAGCAGCTCGAGGGGTGGTCAGCCCCAGCATTTT
CASSSRGGQPQHF
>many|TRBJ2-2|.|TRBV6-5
TGTGCCAGCAGTTCAGGGAGGACCGGGGAGCTGTTTTTT
CASSSGRTGELFF
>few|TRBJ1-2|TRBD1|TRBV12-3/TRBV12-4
TGTGCCAGCAGTGGACAGGGGGAAGGCTATGGCTACACCTTC
CASSGQGEGYGYTF
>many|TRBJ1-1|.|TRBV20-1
TGCAGTGCTAGGTCGGGGACTTTTGAAGCTTTCTTT
CSARSGTFEAFF
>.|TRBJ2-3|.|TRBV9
TGTGCCAGCAGCGTAGGAAAAGTGGCGATTGGGAATACGCAGTATTTT
CASSVGKVAIGNTQYF
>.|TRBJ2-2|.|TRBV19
TGTGCCAGTCGAGGGTCGGGTGGAACCGGGGAGCTGTTTTTT
CASRGSGGTGELFF